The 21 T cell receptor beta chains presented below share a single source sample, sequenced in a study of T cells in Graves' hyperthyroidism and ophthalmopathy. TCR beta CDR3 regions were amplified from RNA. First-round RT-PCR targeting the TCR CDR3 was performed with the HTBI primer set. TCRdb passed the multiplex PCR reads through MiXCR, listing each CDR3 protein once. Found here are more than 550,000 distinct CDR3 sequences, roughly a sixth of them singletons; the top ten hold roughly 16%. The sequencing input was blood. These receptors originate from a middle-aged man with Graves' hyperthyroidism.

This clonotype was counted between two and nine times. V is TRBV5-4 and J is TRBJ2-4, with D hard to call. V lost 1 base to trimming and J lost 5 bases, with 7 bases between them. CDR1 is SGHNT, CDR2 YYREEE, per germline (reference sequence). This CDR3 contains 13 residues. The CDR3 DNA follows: TGTGCCAGCAGCTTGAACAGTCAAAACATTCAGTACTTC. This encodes CASSLNSQNIQYF.

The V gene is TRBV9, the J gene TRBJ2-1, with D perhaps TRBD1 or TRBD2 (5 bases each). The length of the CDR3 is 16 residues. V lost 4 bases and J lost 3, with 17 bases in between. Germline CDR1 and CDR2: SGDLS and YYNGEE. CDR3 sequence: CASSIRGDGNYNEQFF. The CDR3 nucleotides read TGTGCCAGCAGCATTCGAGGGGACGGCAACTACAATGAGCAGTTCTTC.

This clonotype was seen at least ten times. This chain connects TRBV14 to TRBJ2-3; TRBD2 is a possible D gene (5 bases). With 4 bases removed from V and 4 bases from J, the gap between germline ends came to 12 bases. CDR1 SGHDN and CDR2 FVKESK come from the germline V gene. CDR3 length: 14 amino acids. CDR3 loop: CASSLVGAADTQYF. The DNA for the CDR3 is TGTGCCAGCAGCCTCGTGGGAGCAGCAGATACGCAGTATTTT.

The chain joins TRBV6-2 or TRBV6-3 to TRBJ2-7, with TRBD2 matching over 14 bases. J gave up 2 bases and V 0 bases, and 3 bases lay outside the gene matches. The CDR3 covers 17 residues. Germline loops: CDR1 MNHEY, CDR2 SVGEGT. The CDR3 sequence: CASSYSGLAGDTYEQYF. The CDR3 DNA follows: TGTGCCAGCAGTTACTCGGGACTAGCGGGAGATACCTACGAGCAGTACTTC.

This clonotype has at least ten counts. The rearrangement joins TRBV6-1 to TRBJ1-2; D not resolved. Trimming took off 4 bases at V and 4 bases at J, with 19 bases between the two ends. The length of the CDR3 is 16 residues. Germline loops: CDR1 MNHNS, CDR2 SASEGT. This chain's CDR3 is CASSGWSPSLGYGYTF. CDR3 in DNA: TGTGCCAGCAGTGGCTGGTCGCCCTCACTAGGCTATGGCTACACCTTC.

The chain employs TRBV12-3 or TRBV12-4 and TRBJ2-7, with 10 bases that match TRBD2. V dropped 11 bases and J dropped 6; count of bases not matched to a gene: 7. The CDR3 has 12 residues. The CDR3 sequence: CACRLAGAEQYF. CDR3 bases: TGTGCCTGCCGACTAGCGGGTGCCGAGCAGTACTTC.

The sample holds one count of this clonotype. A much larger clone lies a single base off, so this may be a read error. Here the CDR3 reads CASSLRRRRAGELFF. In DNA, the CDR3 is TGTGCCAGCAGTTTACGCCGGAGAAGGGCCGGGGAGCTGTTTTTT. The chain combines TRBV28 with TRBJ2-2; no definite D call. CDR3 length: 15 residues. Trimming took off 2 bases at V and 6 bases at J, with 13 bases between the two ends. Germline CDR1 reads MDHEN; CDR2 reads SYDVKM.

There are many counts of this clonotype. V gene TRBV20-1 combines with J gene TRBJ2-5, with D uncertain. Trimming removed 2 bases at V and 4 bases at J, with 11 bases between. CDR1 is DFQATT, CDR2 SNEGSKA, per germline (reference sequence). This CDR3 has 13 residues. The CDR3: CSARQSFGETQYF. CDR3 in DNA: TGCAGTGCTAGACAGTCCTTCGGAGAGACCCAGTACTTC.

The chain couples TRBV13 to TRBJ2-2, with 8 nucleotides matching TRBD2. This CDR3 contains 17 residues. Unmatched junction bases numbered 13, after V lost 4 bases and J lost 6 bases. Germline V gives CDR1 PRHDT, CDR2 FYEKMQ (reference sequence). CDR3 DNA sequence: TGTGCCAGCAGCTCCCCCTCGAGCGGGAGAAGTTCCGGGGAGCTGTTTTTT. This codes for CASSSPSSGRSSGELFF.

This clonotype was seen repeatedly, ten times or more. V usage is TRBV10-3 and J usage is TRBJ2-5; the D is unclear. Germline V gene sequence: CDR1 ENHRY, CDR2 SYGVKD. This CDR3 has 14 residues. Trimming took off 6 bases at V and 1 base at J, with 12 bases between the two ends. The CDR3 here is CAISTLNIQETQYF. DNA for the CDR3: TGTGCCATCAGCACCTTGAATATCCAAGAGACCCAGTACTTC.

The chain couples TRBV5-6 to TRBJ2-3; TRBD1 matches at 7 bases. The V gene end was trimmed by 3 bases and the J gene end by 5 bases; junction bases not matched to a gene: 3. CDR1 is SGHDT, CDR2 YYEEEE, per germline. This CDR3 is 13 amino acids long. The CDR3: CASSWQGEDTQYF. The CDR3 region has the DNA TGTGCCAGCAGCTGGCAGGGGGAAGATACGCAGTATTTT. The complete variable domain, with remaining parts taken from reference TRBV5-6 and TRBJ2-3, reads DAGVTQSPTHLIKTRGQQVTLRCSPKSGHDTVSWYQQALGQGPQFIFQYYEEEERQRGNFPDRFSGHQFPNYSSELNVNALLLGDSALYLCASSWQGEDTQYFGPGTRLTVL.

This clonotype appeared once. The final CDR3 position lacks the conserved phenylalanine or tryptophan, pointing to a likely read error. CDR3 protein: CASSLDGFSNQPQHS. The CDR3 region has the DNA TGCGCCAGCAGCTTGGATGGGTTCAGCAATCAGCCCCAGCATTCT. The V gene is TRBV5-1, the J gene TRBJ1-5, with D uncertain. Per germline, CDR1 SGHRS and CDR2 YFSETQ. Deletions cut 0 bases from V and 1 base from J, with 8 bases between. The CDR3 has 15 residues.

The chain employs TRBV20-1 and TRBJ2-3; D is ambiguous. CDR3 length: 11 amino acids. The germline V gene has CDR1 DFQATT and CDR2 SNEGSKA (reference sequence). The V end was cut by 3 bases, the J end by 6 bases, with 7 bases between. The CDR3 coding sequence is TGCAGTGCTAGGAGACGGGATACGCAGTATTTT. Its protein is CSARRRDTQYF.

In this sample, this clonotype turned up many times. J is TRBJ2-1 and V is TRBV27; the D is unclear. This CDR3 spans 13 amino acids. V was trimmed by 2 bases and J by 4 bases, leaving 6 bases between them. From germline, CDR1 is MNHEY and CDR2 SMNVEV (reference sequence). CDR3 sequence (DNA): TGTGCCAGCAGTTTACAACTATACAATGAGCAGTTCTTC. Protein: CASSLQLYNEQFF.

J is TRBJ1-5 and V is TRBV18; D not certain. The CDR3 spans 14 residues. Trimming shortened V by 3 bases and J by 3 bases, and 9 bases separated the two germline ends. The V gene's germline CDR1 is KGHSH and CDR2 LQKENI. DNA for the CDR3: TGTGCCAGCTCACCGGCCTCGGACAATCAGCCCCAGCATTTT. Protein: CASSPASDNQPQHF.

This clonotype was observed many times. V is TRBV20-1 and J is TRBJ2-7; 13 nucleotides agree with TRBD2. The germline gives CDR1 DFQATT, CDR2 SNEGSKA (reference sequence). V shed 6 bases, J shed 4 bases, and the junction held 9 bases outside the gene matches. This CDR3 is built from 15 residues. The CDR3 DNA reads TGCAGTGCGAGAACTAGCGGGAGGGCCCCGTACGAGCAGTACTTC. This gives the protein CSARTSGRAPYEQYF.

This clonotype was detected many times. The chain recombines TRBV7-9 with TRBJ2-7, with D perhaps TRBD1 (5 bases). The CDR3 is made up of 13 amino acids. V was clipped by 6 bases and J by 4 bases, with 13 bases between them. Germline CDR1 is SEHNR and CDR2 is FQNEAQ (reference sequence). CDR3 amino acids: CASSPKGSYEQYF. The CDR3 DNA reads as TGTGCCAGCAGTCCCAAGGGGTCGTACGAGCAGTACTTC.

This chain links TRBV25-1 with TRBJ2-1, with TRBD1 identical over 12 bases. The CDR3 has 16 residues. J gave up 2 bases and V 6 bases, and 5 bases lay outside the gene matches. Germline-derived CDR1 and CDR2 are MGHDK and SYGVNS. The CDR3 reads CASRGTGGEAYNEQFF. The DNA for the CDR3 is TGTGCCAGCAGAGGGACAGGGGGCGAGGCCTACAATGAGCAGTTCTTC.

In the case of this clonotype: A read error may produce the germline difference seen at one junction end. The CDR3 loop is CSVDLAGGGTGGLFF. As DNA, the CDR3 is TGCAGCGTTGATCTGGCGGGAGGAGGAACCGGGGGGCTGTTTTTT. This sequence joins TRBV29-1 and TRBJ2-2; TRBD2 agrees at 8 bases. Germline V gene sequence: CDR1 SQVTM, CDR2 ANQGSEA. This CDR3 is 15 amino acids long.

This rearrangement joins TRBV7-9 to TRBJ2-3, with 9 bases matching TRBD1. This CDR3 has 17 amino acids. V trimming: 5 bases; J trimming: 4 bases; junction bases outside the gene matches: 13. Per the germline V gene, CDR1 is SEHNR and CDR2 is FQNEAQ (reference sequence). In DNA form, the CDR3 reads TGTGCCAGCAGCAAATCTACAGGGGGCGTGGAAGCAGATACGCAGTATTTT. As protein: CASSKSTGGVEADTQYF.

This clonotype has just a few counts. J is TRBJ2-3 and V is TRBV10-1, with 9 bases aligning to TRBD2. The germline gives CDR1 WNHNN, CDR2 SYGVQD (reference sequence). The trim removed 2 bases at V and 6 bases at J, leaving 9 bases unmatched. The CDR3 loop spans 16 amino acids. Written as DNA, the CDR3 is TGCGCCAGCAGTGAGCTACTAGCGGGTCGCGGGGATACGCAGTATTTT. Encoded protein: CASSELLAGRGDTQYF.